The 27 T cell receptor beta chains in this list originate from one sample, sequenced in a study of cytomegalovirus exposure and HLA in healthy donors. Primers: 60 Vbeta forward and 13 Jbeta reverse. The data were produced by immunoSEQ multiplex PCR, yet TCRdb's version contains in-frame clones alone and is incomplete. The repertoire has approximately 160,000 clones, 70% of them found once; the top ten carry roughly 4.5%. The sample comprised PBMCs. The source of these receptors is a man younger than 35 in good health and CMV-seropositive.

This clone was seen more than once but under ten times. The rearrangement joins TRBV29-1 to TRBJ1-4; TRBD1 agrees at 8 bases. In germline, CDR1 is SQVTM, CDR2 ANQGSEA. The V and J ends lost 7 bases and 5 bases, in that order; junction bases with no gene match: 9. CDR3 size: 14 residues. This CDR3 is CSGTTGGANEKLFF. Here the CDR3 DNA reads TGCAGCGGCACCACAGGGGGAGCGAATGAAAAACTGTTTTTT.

The chain uses TRBV29-1 and TRBJ2-3; no firm D call. V was clipped by 6 bases and J by 7 bases, with 14 bases between them. Germline-derived CDR1 and CDR2 are SQVTM and ANQGSEA. This CDR3 comprises 12 residues. CDR3 coding DNA: TGCAGCGTCGAGAGAGAACCGCATACGCAGTATTTT. It codes for CSVEREPHTQYF.

V usage is TRBV9 and J usage is TRBJ2-2, with 7 nucleotides matching TRBD2. The CDR3 length is 16 residues. J was trimmed by 0 bases and V by 0 bases; bases with no gene match: 2. Germline V CDR1 and CDR2: SGDLS, YYNGEE. CDR3 sequence: CASSVGLAANTGELFF. The DNA of the CDR3 is TGTGCCAGCAGCGTAGGCCTAGCGGCGAACACCGGGGAGCTGTTTTTT.

This clone was picked up a small number of times. The chain's CDR3 is CASSESGNNQPQHF. The CDR3 region has the DNA TGTGCCAGCAGTGAATCAGGGAACAATCAGCCCCAGCATTTT. The chain carries TRBV6-1 and TRBJ1-5; TRBD1 might be the D (5 bases). The germline CDR1 and CDR2 sequences are MNHNS and SASEGT. Trimming pared 2 bases from V and 3 bases from J, leaving 8 bases between. The CDR3 sequence is 14 residues long.

This sequence joins TRBV29-1 and TRBJ1-1, with no clear D. V gave up 7 bases and J gave up 2 bases, with 8 bases separating them. Per germline, CDR1 SQVTM and CDR2 ANQGSEA. The CDR3 extends over 11 amino acids. The CDR3 here is CSATENTEAFF. CDR3 nucleotides: TGCAGCGCAACAGAAAACACTGAAGCTTTCTTT.

The chain has TRBV4-1 and TRBJ1-4; D not certain. CDR1 is MGHRA, CDR2 YSYEKL, per germline. With 0 bases removed from V and 10 bases from J, the gap between germline ends came to 12 bases. CDR3 length equals 14 residues. CDR3 coding DNA: TGCGCCAGCAGCCAAGAAATTGTTCAGGCAAAACTGTTTTTT. Protein sequence: CASSQEIVQAKLFF.

The V gene is TRBV13, the J gene TRBJ2-2, with 9 bases that match TRBD1. J lost 4 bases, V lost 4 bases, and 10 bases had no gene match. The CDR3 length is 17 residues. The germline CDR1 and CDR2 sequences are PRHDT and FYEKMQ (reference sequence). Written as DNA, the CDR3 is TGTGCCAGCAGCTCAACCCGGGACAGGGTAGTCACCGGGGAGCTGTTTTTT. It is translated as CASSSTRDRVVTGELFF.

The genes are TRBV5-1 and TRBJ2-2; D gene unclear. Trimming took off 0 bases at V and 1 base at J, with 7 bases between the two ends. Germline CDR1 and CDR2: SGHRS and YFSETQ. The CDR3 totals 15 residues. The CDR3 DNA is TGCGCCAGCAGCTTGGCTAGTGTGAACACCGGGGAGCTGTTTTTT. Amino acids: CASSLASVNTGELFF.

The chain joins TRBV5-6 to TRBJ1-1, with D possibly TRBD1 on 6 matching bases. CDR3 length equals 13 residues. Germline V gene lookup returns CDR1 SGHDT and CDR2 YYEEEE. V gave up 3 bases and J gave up 1 base, with 7 bases separating them. The CDR3 spells CASSWTANTEAFF. The CDR3 DNA is TGTGCCAGCAGCTGGACAGCGAACACTGAAGCTTTCTTT.

There are a few counts of this clone. The V call is TRBV28, the J call TRBJ1-1; unclear D gene. The CDR3 has 16 amino acids. Trimming removed 3 bases at V and 2 bases at J, with 16 bases between. The germline V gene encodes CDR1 MDHEN and CDR2 SYDVKM. In DNA, the CDR3 is TGTGCCAGCAGTTTGACTTCCCCTTCAGAAAACACTGAAGCTTTCTTT. Its translation: CASSLTSPSENTEAFF.

This chain uses TRBV28 with TRBJ1-5; D is possibly TRBD1 (5 bases). CDR1 is MDHEN, CDR2 SYDVKM, per germline. The ends were cut back, 4 bases at V and 1 base at J, with 8 bases in the middle. This CDR3 is built from 14 residues. The CDR3 nucleotides are TGTGCCAGCAGTTGGGGGGGGAGCAATCAGCCCCAGCATTTT. It translates to CASSWGGSNQPQHF.

The CDR3 DNA sequence: TGTGCCAGCAGCTTAGAAGGGGGCACGCGGAACACTGAAGCTTTCTTT. This gives the protein CASSLEGGTRNTEAFF. The chain links TRBV7-8 to TRBJ1-1; 7 bases fit TRBD1. The CDR3 contains 16 residues. The ends lost 1 base at V and 1 base at J; junction bases unmatched: 6. Per germline, CDR1 SGHVS and CDR2 FQNEAQ.

The chain uses TRBV5-1 and TRBJ2-4, with 11 bases aligning to TRBD2. V dropped 4 bases and J dropped 5; count of bases not matched to a gene: 5. This CDR3 comprises 15 residues. CDR1 is SGHRS and CDR2 is YFSETQ in the germline V gene. The CDR3 DNA sequence: TGCGCCAGCAGCCTAGCGGGAGGTACTCAAAACATTCAGTACTTC. Translating gives CASSLAGGTQNIQYF.

The chain employs TRBV4-2 and TRBJ1-4; possibly TRBD1 for D (5 bases). Deletions cut 4 bases from V and 5 bases from J, with 11 bases between. Germline V gene data show CDR1 as LGHNA and CDR2 as YNFKEQ. This CDR3 has 14 amino acids. The CDR3 spells CASSPPGGNEKLFF. CDR3 bases: TGTGCCAGCAGCCCACCGGGGGGAAATGAAAAACTGTTTTTT.

The gene calls are TRBV30 and TRBJ2-1; 8 bases align to TRBD2. The junction had 8 bases not matched to a gene; V was cut back by 5 bases and J by 8 bases. The CDR3 consists of 13 residues. Germline assignment: CDR1 GTSNPN and CDR2 SVGIG (reference sequence). CDR3 amino acids: CAWGTSIVHEQFF. CDR3 coding DNA: TGTGCCTGGGGGACTAGTATAGTCCATGAGCAGTTCTTC.

The rearrangement joins TRBV5-6 to TRBJ2-7, with unresolved D. Between the trimmed V and J ends, which lost 0 bases and 4 bases, there was a span of 14 bases. The CDR3 covers 15 residues. Germline CDR1 and CDR2: SGHDT and YYEEEE. The CDR3 is CASSLVAESLYEQYV. The DNA for the CDR3 is TGTGCCAGCAGCTTGGTTGCGGAGAGCCTTTACGAGCAGTACGTC.

This chain uses TRBV7-2 with TRBJ1-5; tentatively, D is TRBD1 (5 bases). There are 15 residues in the CDR3. The ends were cut back, 1 base at V and 7 bases at J, with 14 bases in the middle. The germline V gene encodes CDR1 SGHTA and CDR2 FQGNSA. The CDR3 region has the DNA TGTGCCAGCAGCTTAGTTAGGACACAGAACCAGCCCCAGCATTTT. It specifies CASSLVRTQNQPQHF.

The V gene is TRBV2, the J gene TRBJ2-1; TRBD2 matches 13 bases. From germline, CDR1 is SNHLY and CDR2 FYNNEI. The CDR3 contains 14 residues. The trim removed 7 bases at V and 6 bases at J, leaving 3 bases unmatched. In DNA form, the CDR3 reads TGTGCCAGCATACGACTAGCGGGGGGCAATGAGCAGTTCTTC. It codes for CASIRLAGGNEQFF.

This clone was seen once. This sequence joins TRBV4-1 and TRBJ2-3, with 13 bases lining up with TRBD2. With V trimmed by 5 bases and J by 4 bases, 3 bases remained unmatched. This CDR3 region has 15 residues. The germline V gene encodes CDR1 MGHRA and CDR2 YSYEKL. This CDR3 is CASSGGLAGADTQYF. In DNA form, the CDR3 reads TGCGCCAGCAGCGGAGGACTAGCGGGGGCAGATACGCAGTATTTT.

This clone was seen only a few times. This chain connects TRBV6-6 to TRBJ1-2; D is unclear. CDR3 length: 12 amino acids. V was clipped by 5 bases and J by 4 bases, with 8 bases between them. Germline CDR1 reads MNHNY; CDR2 reads SVGAGI (reference sequence). In nucleotides, the CDR3 is TGTGCCAGCAGTGAGGCGTCCTATGGCTACACCTTC. This encodes CASSEASYGYTF.

The V gene is TRBV7-9, the J gene TRBJ1-2, with 8 bases aligning to TRBD1. The CDR3 has 14 residues. Unmatched junction bases numbered 0, after V lost 0 bases and J lost 3 bases. Looked up from germline, CDR1 is SEHNR and CDR2 is FQNEAQ (reference sequence). The CDR3 loop is CASSLATGDYGYTF. For the CDR3, the DNA is TGTGCCAGCAGCTTAGCGACAGGGGACTATGGCTACACCTTC.

The chain recombines TRBV29-1 with TRBJ1-2; TRBD1 is a possible D gene (5 bases). CDR1 and CDR2 from the germline V gene are SQVTM and ANQGSEA. The CDR3 is 12 residues long. V shed 7 bases and J shed 3 bases, with 12 bases lying between them. The CDR3 nucleotides are TGCAGCGCTACCAGGGAGGACTATGGCTACACCTTC. This codes for CSATREDYGYTF.

V is TRBV4-2 and J is TRBJ2-1; 10 nucleotides agree with TRBD2. Per germline, CDR1 LGHNA and CDR2 YNFKEQ. The CDR3 runs to 15 residues. V shed 2 bases and J 5 bases; nucleotides not matched to a gene: 3. The CDR3 DNA reads as TGTGCCAGCAGCCAAAGAGCGGGAGGGGACAATGAGCAGTTCTTC. This sequence encodes CASSQRAGGDNEQFF.

This clone occurred a few times. This rearrangement joins TRBV6-1 to TRBJ2-1, with D uncertain. Germline-derived CDR1 and CDR2 are MNHNS and SASEGT. The CDR3 spans 15 residues. Trimming removed 0 bases from V and 10 bases from J, with 16 bases in between. CDR3 in DNA: TGTGCCAGCAGTGAAGCGATGGGCCTTGGATACGAGCAGTTCTTC. Translated: CASSEAMGLGYEQFF.

The chain recombines TRBV6-1 with TRBJ1-1; TRBD1 aligns across 9 bases. The CDR3 spans 18 residues. J lost 0 bases, V lost 1 base, and 9 bases had no gene match. The germline V gene has CDR1 MNHNS and CDR2 SASEGT. CDR3 DNA: TGTGCCAGCAGTGAAGTCGCGGGGACAGGGACATTGAACACTGAAGCTTTCTTT. Translated: CASSEVAGTGTLNTEAFF.

J is TRBJ1-1 and V is TRBV19, with unresolved D. CDR3 size: 13 residues. The germline V gene has CDR1 LNHDA and CDR2 SQIVND (reference sequence). The V and J ends lost 3 bases and 10 bases respectively, with 15 bases between them. CDR3 protein: CASSIAWPRGAFF. The CDR3 coding sequence is TGTGCCAGTAGTATTGCATGGCCGCGCGGAGCTTTCTTT.

CDR3 sequence reads: CASSTPRLAAGTDTQYF. The CDR3, as DNA: TGTGCCAGCAGTACCCCGAGACTAGCGGCAGGCACAGATACGCAGTATTTT. The genes are TRBV28 and TRBJ2-3; TRBD2 matches at 9 bases. This CDR3 comprises 17 residues. With V trimmed by 5 bases and J by 1 base, 10 bases remained unmatched. Germline V gene lookup returns CDR1 MDHEN and CDR2 SYDVKM.